This TCR beta chain was retrieved from a study of T cell repertoires and Cas9 in healthy adults. Findings of the study overall: SpCas9-reactive regulatory T cells reportedly mitigated SpCas9-reactive effector T cells in vitro.

Concerning this clone itself: The antigen remains unidentified.

Profiled with immunoSEQ multiplex PCR; TCRdb holds only in-frame clones, not every one. The table shows some 15,000 clones, with 89% occurring only once. The V gene's germline CDR1 is SGHDT and CDR2 YYEEEE. Trimming left V 4 bases short and J 7 bases short, with 11 bases between. The CDR3 sequence is 12 residues long. The V gene is TRBV5-6, the J gene TRBJ1-1; D remains ambiguous. Sequencing was performed on Tregs (CD4+, CD25+, CD127-, CD137-, CD154-) from PBMCs; culture status not recorded. The receptor comes from a human donor in good health. DNA for the CDR3: TGTGCCAGCAGCCGATCCCCTAATGAAGCTTTCTTT. It specifies CASSRSPNEAFF. The variable domain in full, completed from reference TRBV5-6 and TRBJ1-1, reads DAGVTQSPTHLIKTRGQQVTLRCSPKSGHDTVSWYQQALGQGPQFIFQYYEEEERQRGNFPDRFSGHQFPNYSSELNVNALLLGDSALYLCASSRSPNEAFFGQGTRLTVV.